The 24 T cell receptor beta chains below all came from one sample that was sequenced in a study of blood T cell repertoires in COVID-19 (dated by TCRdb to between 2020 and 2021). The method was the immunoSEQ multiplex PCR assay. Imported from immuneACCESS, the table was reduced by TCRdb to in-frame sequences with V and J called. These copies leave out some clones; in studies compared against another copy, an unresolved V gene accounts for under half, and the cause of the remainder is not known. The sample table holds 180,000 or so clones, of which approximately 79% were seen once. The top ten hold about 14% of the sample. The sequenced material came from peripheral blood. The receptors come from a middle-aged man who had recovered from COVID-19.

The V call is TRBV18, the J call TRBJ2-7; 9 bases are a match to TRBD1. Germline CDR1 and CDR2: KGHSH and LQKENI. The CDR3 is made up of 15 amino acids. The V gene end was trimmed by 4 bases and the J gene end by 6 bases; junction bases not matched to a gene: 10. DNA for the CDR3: TGTGCCAGCTCACTATCCGGGACAGGGTTGGGCGAGCAGTACTTC. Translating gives CASSLSGTGLGEQYF.

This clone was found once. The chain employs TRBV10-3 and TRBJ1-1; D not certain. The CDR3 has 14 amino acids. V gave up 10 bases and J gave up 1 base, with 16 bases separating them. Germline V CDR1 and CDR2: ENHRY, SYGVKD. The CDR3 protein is CATRGTIQNTEAFF. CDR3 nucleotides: TGTGCCACTAGAGGCACAATTCAGAACACTGAAGCTTTCTTT.

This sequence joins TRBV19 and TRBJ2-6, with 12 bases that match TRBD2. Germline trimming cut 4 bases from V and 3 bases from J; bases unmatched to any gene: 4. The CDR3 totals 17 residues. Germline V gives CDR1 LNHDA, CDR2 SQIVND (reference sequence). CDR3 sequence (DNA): TGTGCCAGTAGTACCCCGGGACTAGCGGGTGGGGCCAACGTCCTGACTTTC. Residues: CASSTPGLAGGANVLTF.

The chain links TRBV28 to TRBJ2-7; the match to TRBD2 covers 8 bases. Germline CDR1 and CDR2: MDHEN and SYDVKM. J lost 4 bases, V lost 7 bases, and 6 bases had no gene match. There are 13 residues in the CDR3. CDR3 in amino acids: CASMPSGSYEQYF. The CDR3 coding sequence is TGTGCCAGCATGCCCAGCGGGAGTTACGAGCAGTACTTC.

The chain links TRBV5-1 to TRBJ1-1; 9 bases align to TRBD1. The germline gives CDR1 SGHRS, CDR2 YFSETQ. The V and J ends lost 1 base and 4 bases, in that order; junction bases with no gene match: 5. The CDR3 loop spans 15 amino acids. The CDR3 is CASSLLGQGITEAFF. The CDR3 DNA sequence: TGCGCCAGCAGCTTGCTGGGACAGGGTATCACTGAAGCTTTCTTT.

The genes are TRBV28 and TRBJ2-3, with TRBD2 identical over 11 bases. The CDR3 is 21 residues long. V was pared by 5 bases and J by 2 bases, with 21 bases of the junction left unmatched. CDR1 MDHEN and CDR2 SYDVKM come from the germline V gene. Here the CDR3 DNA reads TGTGCCAGCAGTGGACCCTTAGCGGGAGGGCTGATATCGCCATCCACAGATACGCAGTATTTT. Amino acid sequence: CASSGPLAGGLISPSTDTQYF.

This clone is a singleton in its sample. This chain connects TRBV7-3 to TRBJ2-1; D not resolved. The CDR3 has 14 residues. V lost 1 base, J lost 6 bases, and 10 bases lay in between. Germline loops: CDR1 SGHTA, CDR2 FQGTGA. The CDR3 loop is CASSLSGIINEQFF. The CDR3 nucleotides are TGTGCCAGCAGCTTAAGTGGCATCATCAATGAGCAGTTCTTC.

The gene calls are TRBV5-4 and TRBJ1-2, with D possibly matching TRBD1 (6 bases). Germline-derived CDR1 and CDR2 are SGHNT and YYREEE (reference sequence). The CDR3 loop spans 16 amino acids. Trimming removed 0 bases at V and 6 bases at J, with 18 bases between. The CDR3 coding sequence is TGTGCCAGCAGCTTGGATTTTTCCGGGACACACAATGGCTACACCTTC. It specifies CASSLDFSGTHNGYTF. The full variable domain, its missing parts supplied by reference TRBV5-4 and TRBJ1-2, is ETGVTQSPTHLIKTRGQQVTLRCSSQSGHNTVSWYQQALGQGPQFIFQYYREEENGRGNFPPRFSGLQFPNYSSELNVNALELDDSALYLCASSLDFSGTHNGYTFGSGTRLTVV.

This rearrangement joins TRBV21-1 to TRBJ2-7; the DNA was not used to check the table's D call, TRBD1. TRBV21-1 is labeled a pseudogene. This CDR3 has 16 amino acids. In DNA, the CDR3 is TGTGCCAGCAGCTCGACAGGGGCGCGGAGAAGCTACGAGCAGTACTTC. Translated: CASSSTGARRSYEQYF.

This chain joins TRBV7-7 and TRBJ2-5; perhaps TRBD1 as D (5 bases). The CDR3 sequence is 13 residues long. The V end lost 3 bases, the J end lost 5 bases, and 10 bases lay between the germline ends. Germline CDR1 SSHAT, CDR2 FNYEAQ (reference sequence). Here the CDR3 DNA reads TGTGCCAGCAGCTTCGCCGCAGGGGAGACCCAGTACTTC. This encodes CASSFAAGETQYF.

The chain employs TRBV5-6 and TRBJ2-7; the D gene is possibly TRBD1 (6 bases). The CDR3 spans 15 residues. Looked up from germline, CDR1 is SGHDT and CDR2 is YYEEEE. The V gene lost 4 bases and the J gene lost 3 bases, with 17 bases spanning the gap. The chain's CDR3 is CASSPLDRALYEQYF. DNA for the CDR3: TGTGCCAGCAGCCCCTTGGACAGAGCACTCTACGAGCAGTACTTC.

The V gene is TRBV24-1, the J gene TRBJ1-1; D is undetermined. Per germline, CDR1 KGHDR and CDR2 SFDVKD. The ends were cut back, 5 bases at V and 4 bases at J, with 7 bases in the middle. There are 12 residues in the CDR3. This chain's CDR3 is CATSGRTTEAFF. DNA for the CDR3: TGTGCCACCAGTGGGAGGACCACTGAAGCTTTCTTT.

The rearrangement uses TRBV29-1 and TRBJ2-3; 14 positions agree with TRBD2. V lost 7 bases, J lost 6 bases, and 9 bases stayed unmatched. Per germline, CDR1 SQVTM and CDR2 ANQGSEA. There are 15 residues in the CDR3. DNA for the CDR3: TGCAGCGCGAGGGGGGGACTAGCGGGAGACGATACGCAGTATTTT. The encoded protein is CSARGGLAGDDTQYF.

DNA for the CDR3: TGTGCCAGCAGCCCTCACGGGGCAGGGGGCGCGAACACTGAAGCTTTCTTT. As protein: CASSPHGAGGANTEAFF. The chain employs TRBV21-1 and TRBJ1-1; TRBD1 is the table's D call, not checked against the DNA. TRBV21-1 is termed a pseudogene. The CDR3 consists of 17 residues.

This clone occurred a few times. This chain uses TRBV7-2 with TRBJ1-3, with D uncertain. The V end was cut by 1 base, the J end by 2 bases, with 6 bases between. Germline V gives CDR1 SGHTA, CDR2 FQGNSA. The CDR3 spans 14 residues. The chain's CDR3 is CASSLDTAGNTIYF. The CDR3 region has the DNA TGTGCCAGCAGCTTAGATACGGCTGGAAACACCATATATTTT.

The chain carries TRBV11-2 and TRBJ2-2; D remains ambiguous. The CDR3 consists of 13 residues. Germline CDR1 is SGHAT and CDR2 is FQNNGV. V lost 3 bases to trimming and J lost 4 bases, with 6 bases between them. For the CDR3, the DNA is TGTGCCAGCAGCTTCAAACTCACCGGGGAGCTGTTTTTT. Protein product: CASSFKLTGELFF.

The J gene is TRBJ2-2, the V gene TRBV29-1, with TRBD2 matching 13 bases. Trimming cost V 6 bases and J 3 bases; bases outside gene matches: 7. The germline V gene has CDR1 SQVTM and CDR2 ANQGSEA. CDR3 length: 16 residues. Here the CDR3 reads CSVDGLAGADTGELFF. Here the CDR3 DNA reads TGCAGCGTAGACGGACTAGCGGGAGCTGACACCGGGGAGCTGTTTTTT.

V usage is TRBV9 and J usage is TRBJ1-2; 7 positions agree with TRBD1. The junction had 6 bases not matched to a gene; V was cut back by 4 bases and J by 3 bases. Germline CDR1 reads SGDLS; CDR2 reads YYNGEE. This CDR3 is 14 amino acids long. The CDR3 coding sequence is TGTGCCAGCAGCCCGGGACAGACCTACTATGGCTACACCTTC. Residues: CASSPGQTYYGYTF.

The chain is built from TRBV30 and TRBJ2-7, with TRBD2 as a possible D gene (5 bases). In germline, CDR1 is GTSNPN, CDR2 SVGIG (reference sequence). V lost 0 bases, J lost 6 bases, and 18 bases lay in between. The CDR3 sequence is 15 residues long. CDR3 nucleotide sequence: TGTGCCTGGAGTGTGCGGGTAAGACCTCCCGGCGAGCAGTACTTC. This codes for CAWSVRVRPPGEQYF.

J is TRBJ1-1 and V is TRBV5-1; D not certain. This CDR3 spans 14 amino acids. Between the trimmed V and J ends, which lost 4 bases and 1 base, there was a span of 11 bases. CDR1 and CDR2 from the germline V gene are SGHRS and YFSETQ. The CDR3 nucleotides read TGCGCCAGCAGCCGCGGGGTTGGGAACACTGAAGCTTTCTTT. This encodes CASSRGVGNTEAFF. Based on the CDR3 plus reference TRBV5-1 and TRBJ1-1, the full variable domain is KAGVTQTPRYLIKTRGQQVTLSCSPISGHRSVSWYQQTPGQGLQFLFEYFSETQRNKGNFPGRFSGRQFSNSRSEMNVSTLELGDSALYLCASSRGVGNTEAFFGQGTRLTVV.

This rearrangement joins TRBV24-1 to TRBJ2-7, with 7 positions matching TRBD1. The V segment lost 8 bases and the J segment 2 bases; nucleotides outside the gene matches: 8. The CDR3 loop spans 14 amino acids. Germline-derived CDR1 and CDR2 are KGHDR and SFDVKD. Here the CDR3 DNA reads TGTGCCACCAACCCGACAGGGTTCGCCTACGAGCAGTACTTC. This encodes CATNPTGFAYEQYF.

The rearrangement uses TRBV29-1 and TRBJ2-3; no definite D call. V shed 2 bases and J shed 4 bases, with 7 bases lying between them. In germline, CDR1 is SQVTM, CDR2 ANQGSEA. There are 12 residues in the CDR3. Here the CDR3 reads CSVEWLSDTQYF. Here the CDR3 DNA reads TGCAGCGTTGAATGGCTTTCAGATACGCAGTATTTT.

CDR3 loop: CASGLAGADTQYF. CDR3 DNA sequence: TGTGCTAGTGGTTTGGCAGGCGCAGATACGCAGTATTTT. The J gene is TRBJ2-3, the V gene TRBV12-5, with D uncertain. Trimming took off 1 base at V and 4 bases at J, with 6 bases between the two ends. The germline V gene has CDR1 LGHNT and CDR2 FRNRAP. The CDR3 length is 13 residues.

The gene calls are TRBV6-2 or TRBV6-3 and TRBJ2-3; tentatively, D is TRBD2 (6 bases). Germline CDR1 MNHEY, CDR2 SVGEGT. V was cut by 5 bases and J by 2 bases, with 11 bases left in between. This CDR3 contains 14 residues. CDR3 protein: CASSLSGDTDTQYF. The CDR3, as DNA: TGTGCCAGCAGTCTTAGCGGAGACACAGATACGCAGTATTTT.